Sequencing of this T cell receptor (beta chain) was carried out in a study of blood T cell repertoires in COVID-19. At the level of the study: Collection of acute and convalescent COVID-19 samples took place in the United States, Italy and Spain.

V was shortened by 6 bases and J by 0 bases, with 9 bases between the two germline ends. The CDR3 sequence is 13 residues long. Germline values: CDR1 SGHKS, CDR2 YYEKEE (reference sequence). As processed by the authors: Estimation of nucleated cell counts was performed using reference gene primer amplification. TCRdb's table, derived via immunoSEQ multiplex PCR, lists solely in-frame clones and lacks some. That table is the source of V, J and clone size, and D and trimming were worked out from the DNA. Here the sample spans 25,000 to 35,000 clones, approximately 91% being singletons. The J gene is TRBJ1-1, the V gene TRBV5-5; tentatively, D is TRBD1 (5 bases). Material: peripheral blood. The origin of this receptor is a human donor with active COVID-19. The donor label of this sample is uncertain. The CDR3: CASTPGVNTEAFF. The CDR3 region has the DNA TGTGCCAGCACCCCGGGGGTGAACACTGAAGCTTTCTTT.